The clone carrying this T cell receptor (beta chain) occurred many times. The CDR3 has 15 amino acids. Germline assignment: CDR1 SNHLY and CDR2 FYNNEI. V lost 7 bases, J lost 6 bases, and 15 bases stayed unmatched. Amplified TCR beta CDR3 regions came from RNA transcripts. The primer set for the first-round RT-PCR of the TCR CDR3 was HTBI. TCRdb ran MiXCR on the multiplex PCR reads and lists one entry per CDR3 protein. The sample consists of some 140,000 distinct CDR3 sequences, around 21% of them appearing once. This specimen comes from a study of T cells in Graves' hyperthyroidism and ophthalmopathy.

The TCR was taken from a woman aged 45-59 years with Graves' hyperthyroidism that later progressed to Graves' ophthalmopathy. V and J are TRBV2 and TRBJ2-7, with 7 bases aligning to TRBD1. Sequencing used blood. The CDR3 is CASNHPGQSVFEQYF. CDR3 nucleotide sequence: TGTGCCAGCAACCACCCGGGACAGTCGGTATTCGAGCAGTACTTC. The full variable domain, its missing parts supplied by reference TRBV2 and TRBJ2-7, is EPEVTQTPSHQVTQMGQEVILRCVPISNHLYFYWYRQILGQKVEFLVSFYNNEISEKSEIFDDQFSVERPDGSNFTLKIRSTKLEDSAMYFCASNHPGQSVFEQYFGPGTRLTVT.